This T cell receptor (beta chain) came from a study of blood T cell repertoires in COVID-19. CDR3 length: 11 amino acids. The ends were cut back, 5 bases at V and 2 bases at J, with 6 bases in the middle. Germline V gives CDR1 DFQATT, CDR2 SNEGSKA (reference sequence). How the authors handled the data: How many nucleated cells were present was estimated from reference gene primer amplification. Assay used: immunoSEQ multiplex PCR; TCRdb lists only in-frame clones, some missing. V and J calls and clone size follow that table, whereas D and trimming were derived from the DNA. The sample carries 50,000 to 75,000 clones, around 80% recorded once.

Specimen: peripheral blood. The chain is built from TRBV20-1 and TRBJ1-1; no firm D call. This TCR came from a man aged 60-69 years with acute or convalescent COVID-19. The CDR3 spells CSAFLNTEAFF. The CDR3 DNA reads as TGCAGTGCTTTCCTTAACACTGAAGCTTTCTTT.